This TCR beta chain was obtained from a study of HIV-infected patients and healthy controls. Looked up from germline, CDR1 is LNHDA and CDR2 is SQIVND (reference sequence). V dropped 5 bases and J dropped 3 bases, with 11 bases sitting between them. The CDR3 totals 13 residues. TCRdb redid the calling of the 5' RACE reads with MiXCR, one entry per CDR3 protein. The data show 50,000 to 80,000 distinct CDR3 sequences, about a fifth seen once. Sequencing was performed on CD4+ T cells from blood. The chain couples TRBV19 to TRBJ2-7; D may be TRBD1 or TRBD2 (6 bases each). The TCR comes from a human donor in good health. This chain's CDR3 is CASSARGVYEQYF. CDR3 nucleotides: TGTGCCAGTAGTGCGAGGGGGGTCTACGAGCAGTACTTC.